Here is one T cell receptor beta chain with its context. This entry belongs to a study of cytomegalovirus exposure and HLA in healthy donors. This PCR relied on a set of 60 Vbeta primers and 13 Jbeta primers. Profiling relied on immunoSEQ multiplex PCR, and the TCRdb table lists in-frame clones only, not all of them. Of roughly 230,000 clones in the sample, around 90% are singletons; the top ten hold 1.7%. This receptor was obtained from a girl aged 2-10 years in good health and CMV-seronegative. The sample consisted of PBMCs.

CDR3 sequence (DNA): TGTGCCAGCAGCTTATCTAAGTCCCCGACCCTAGCGGGGATTTACGAGCAGTACTTC. Residues: CASSLSKSPTLAGIYEQYF. The V and J genes are TRBV11-3 and TRBJ2-7, with TRBD2 identical over 9 bases. The germline V gene encodes CDR1 SGHNT and CDR2 YENEEA. The V and J ends lost 2 bases and 4 bases, in that order; junction bases with no gene match: 18. The CDR3 is 19 residues long.